The 19 T cell receptor beta chains below were found in one sample sequenced in a study of CD8 T cells in Susac syndrome. RNA totalling about 0.45 to 1 ug underwent reverse transcription with random hexamers. Each CDR3 protein gets one entry after TCRdb re-called the immunoSEQ multiplex PCR reads with MiXCR. The sample lists 180,000 or so distinct CDR3 sequences, about 95% occurring once. The sequenced sample consisted of CD4+ T cells from PBMCs. These receptors were collected from a human donor in good health.

The CDR3 spells CSARGPSQPQHF. In nucleotides, the CDR3 is TGCAGTGCTAGAGGACCGTCGCAGCCCCAGCATTTT. This chain joins TRBV20-1 and TRBJ1-5, with D hard to call. The CDR3 covers 12 residues. Per the germline V gene, CDR1 is DFQATT and CDR2 is SNEGSKA (reference sequence). Deletions cut 1 base from V and 7 bases from J, with 8 bases between.

J is TRBJ2-7 and V is TRBV6-5; a weak D match, TRBD2 (5 bases). The V end lost 0 bases, the J end lost 4 bases, and 10 bases lay between the germline ends. Germline V gene lookup returns CDR1 MNHEY and CDR2 SVGAGI. The CDR3 is 14 amino acids. CDR3 region: CASSYSGGLYEQYF. CDR3 bases: TGTGCCAGCAGTTACTCGGGCGGGTTATACGAGCAGTACTTC.

This rearrangement joins TRBV7-2 to TRBJ1-2; D may be TRBD1 (6 bases). Trimming removed 3 bases at V and 6 bases at J, with 11 bases between. Germline V gives CDR1 SGHTA, CDR2 FQGNSA. The CDR3 consists of 13 residues. The CDR3 DNA sequence: TGTGCCAGCAGCTTTACAGGGTTTAATGGCTACACCTTC. It encodes CASSFTGFNGYTF.

The sample holds one count of this clonotype. The CDR3 DNA reads TGCAGTGGTGGGAACAGGGCGGACGAGCAGTACTTC. Translated, it gives CSGGNRADEQYF. This chain links TRBV20-1 with TRBJ2-7, with D perhaps TRBD1 (6 bases). The CDR3 is made up of 12 amino acids. The germline gives CDR1 DFQATT, CDR2 SNEGSKA (reference sequence). V was cut by 7 bases and J by 5 bases, with 15 bases left in between.

The V and J genes are TRBV29-1 and TRBJ2-3; no firm D call. This CDR3 spans 13 amino acids. The V end lost 5 bases, the J end lost 0 bases, and 9 bases lay between the germline ends. Germline CDR1 reads SQVTM; CDR2 reads ANQGSEA. The CDR3 bases are TGCAGCGTTCATCGTCGGAGCACAGATACGCAGTATTTT. Translation: CSVHRRSTDTQYF.

This chain connects TRBV20-1 to TRBJ2-1; TRBD2 is a possible D gene (6 bases). Germline V gene lookup returns CDR1 DFQATT and CDR2 SNEGSKA (reference sequence). Trimming pared 0 bases from V and 5 bases from J, leaving 14 bases between. The CDR3 totals 15 residues. CDR3 DNA sequence: TGCAGTGCTAGAGATGCGGGGAGAGGGCACAATGAGCAGTTCTTC. It yields the protein CSARDAGRGHNEQFF.

CDR3 loop: CASRTEGAVTEAFF. The CDR3 nucleotides are TGTGCCAGCCGCACCGAGGGCGCGGTCACTGAAGCTTTCTTT. V usage is TRBV18 and J usage is TRBJ1-1; D gene uncertain. The length of the CDR3 is 14 residues. The V gene's germline CDR1 is KGHSH and CDR2 LQKENI. V shed 8 bases and J shed 4 bases, with 17 bases lying between them.

This chain joins TRBV10-2 and TRBJ2-1; D is ambiguous. Per germline, CDR1 WSHSY and CDR2 SAAADI. V lost 9 bases and J 4 bases, leaving 10 bases between the germline ends. The CDR3 runs 12 residues. CDR3 sequence: CASTTTYNEQFF. The CDR3 DNA is TGCGCCAGTACGACGACTTACAATGAGCAGTTCTTC.

The chain carries TRBV12-3 or TRBV12-4 and TRBJ1-2; weak D call: TRBD1 (5 bases). Trimming removed 0 bases at V and 7 bases at J, with 9 bases between. CDR3 length: 13 amino acids. CDR3 region: CASSLAGGGGYTF. CDR3 DNA: TGTGCCAGCAGTTTAGCGGGTGGGGGTGGCTACACCTTC.

The chain combines TRBV30 with TRBJ2-5, with 10 nucleotides matching TRBD2. Looked up from germline, CDR1 is GTSNPN and CDR2 is SVGIG (reference sequence). This CDR3 region has 15 residues. With 1 base clipped from V and 2 bases from J, the junction kept 4 bases outside the gene matches. The CDR3 region has the DNA TGTGCCTGGAGTGGAACTAGCGGGGAGCAAGAGACCCAGTACTTC. It is translated as CAWSGTSGEQETQYF.

The V gene is TRBV5-1, the J gene TRBJ2-5; D gene ambiguous. The ends were cut back, 0 bases at V and 4 bases at J, with 7 bases in the middle. CDR1 and CDR2 (germline): SGHRS, YFSETQ. CDR3 length: 13 residues. CDR3 bases: TGCGCCAGCAGCTTGGAAAGCAGAGAGACCCAGTACTTC. This gives the protein CASSLESRETQYF. Full variable domain (outside the CDR3, taken from reference TRBV5-1 and TRBJ2-5): KAGVTQTPRYLIKTRGQQVTLSCSPISGHRSVSWYQQTPGQGLQFLFEYFSETQRNKGNFPGRFSGRQFSNSRSEMNVSTLELGDSALYLCASSLESRETQYFGPGTRLLVL.

The chain links TRBV14 to TRBJ2-7; tentatively, D is TRBD1 (9 bases). The V gene's germline CDR1 is SGHDN and CDR2 FVKESK. This CDR3 is built from 15 residues. With 5 bases removed from V and 2 bases from J, the gap between germline ends came to 16 bases. CDR3 DNA: TGTGCCAGCAGCACTAGCGGACAGGGGCCCTACGAGCAGTACTTC. This codes for CASSTSGQGPYEQYF. Together with reference TRBV14 and TRBJ2-7, the CDR3 gives the full variable domain: EAGVTQFPSHSVIEKGQTVTLRCDPISGHDNLYWYRRVMGKEIKFLLHFVKESKQDESGMPNNRFLAERTGGTYSTLKVQPAELEDSGVYFCASSTSGQGPYEQYFGPGTRLTVT.

The chain recombines TRBV20-1 with TRBJ2-5; D ambiguous. Per the germline V gene, CDR1 is DFQATT and CDR2 is SNEGSKA (reference sequence). V lost 2 bases and J lost 2, with 9 bases in between. CDR3 size: 13 residues. The CDR3 nucleotides are TGCAGTGCTAGATCATCTCCGCAAGAGACCCAGTACTTC. This codes for CSARSSPQETQYF.

The chain joins TRBV3-1 to TRBJ2-1; D unclear. Germline V lookup: CDR1 LGHDT, CDR2 YNNKEL (reference sequence). V was pared by 3 bases and J by 2 bases, with 8 bases between. This CDR3 is built from 14 residues. The chain's CDR3 is CASSHLGTYNEQFF. CDR3 DNA: TGTGCCAGCAGCCATCTAGGTACCTACAATGAGCAGTTCTTC.

This chain links TRBV11-3 with TRBJ2-5; tentatively, D is TRBD1 (5 bases). V was cut by 6 bases and J by 5 bases, with 10 bases left in between. The CDR3 is made up of 12 amino acids. CDR1 SGHNT and CDR2 YENEEA come from the germline V gene. The CDR3 DNA reads as TGTGCCAGCAGAGGGGTTGGGGAGACCCAGTACTTC. Translated: CASRGVGETQYF.

This clonotype has only one observation. CDR3 sequence reads: CAWSTGGVTQYF. Written as DNA, the CDR3 is TGTGCCTGGAGTACAGGGGGCGTGACCCAGTACTTC. The chain uses TRBV30 and TRBJ2-5, with TRBD1 identical over 9 bases. Germline V gene data show CDR1 as GTSNPN and CDR2 as SVGIG (reference sequence). This CDR3 has 12 amino acids. V lost 2 bases, J lost 7 bases, and 2 bases stayed unmatched.

A few counts support this clonotype. The V and J genes are TRBV29-1 and TRBJ2-5; 10 bases map to TRBD2. The CDR3 runs to 13 residues. V lost 6 bases and J lost 5; bases outside the gene matches: 6. The germline V gene has CDR1 SQVTM and CDR2 ANQGSEA. The CDR3 sequence is CSVTTSGRETQYF. The CDR3 nucleotides read TGCAGCGTGACGACTAGCGGGCGCGAGACCCAGTACTTC.

This chain uses TRBV20-1 with TRBJ1-1; unclear D gene. Germline V gives CDR1 DFQATT, CDR2 SNEGSKA (reference sequence). The CDR3 covers 10 residues. Trimming shortened V by 7 bases and J by 2 bases, and 5 bases separated the two germline ends. CDR3 sequence reads: CSGENTEAFF. In nucleotides, the CDR3 is TGCAGTGGGGAAAACACTGAAGCTTTCTTT.

This chain connects TRBV28 to TRBJ2-7; 9 nucleotides line up with TRBD2. This CDR3 is built from 14 residues. J gave up 3 bases and V 8 bases, and 8 bases lay outside the gene matches. CDR1 MDHEN and CDR2 SYDVKM come from the germline V gene. The CDR3 nucleotides read TGTGCCAGCCGACCCGGACTAGCGTTCTACGAGCAGTACTTC. Translated: CASRPGLAFYEQYF. Together with reference TRBV28 and TRBJ2-7, the CDR3 gives the full variable domain: DVKVTQSSRYLVKRTGEKVFLECVQDMDHENMFWYRQDPGLGLRLIYFSYDVKMKEKGDIPEGYSVSREKKERFSLILESASTNQTSMYLCASRPGLAFYEQYFGPGTRLTVT.